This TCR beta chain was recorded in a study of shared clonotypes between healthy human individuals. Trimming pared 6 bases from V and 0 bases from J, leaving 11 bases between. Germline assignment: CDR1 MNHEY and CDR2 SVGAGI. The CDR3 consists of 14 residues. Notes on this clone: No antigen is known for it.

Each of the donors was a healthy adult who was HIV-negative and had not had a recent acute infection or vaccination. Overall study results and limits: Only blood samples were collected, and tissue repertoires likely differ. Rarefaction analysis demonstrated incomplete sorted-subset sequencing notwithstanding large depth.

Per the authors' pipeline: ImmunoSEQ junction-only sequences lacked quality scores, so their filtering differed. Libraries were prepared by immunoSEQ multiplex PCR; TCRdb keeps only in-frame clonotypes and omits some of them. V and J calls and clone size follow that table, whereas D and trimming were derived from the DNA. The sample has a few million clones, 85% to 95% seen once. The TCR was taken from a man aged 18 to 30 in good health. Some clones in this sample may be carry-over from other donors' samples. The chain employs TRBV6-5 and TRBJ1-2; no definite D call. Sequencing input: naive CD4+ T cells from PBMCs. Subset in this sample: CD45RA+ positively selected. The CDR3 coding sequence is TGTGCCAGCAGATCAGACTATTCTAACTATGGCTACACCTTC. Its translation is CASRSDYSNYGYTF.